The clone carrying this T cell receptor beta chain was counted only a few times. The antigen is not known. The data derive from a study of T-cell reconstitution after alpha-beta-depleted transplantation in children. Regarding the study as a whole: In patients about two months after transplant, alpha-beta T cells reportedly arose from several hundred expanded graft clones.

V lost 8 bases and J lost 0, with 13 bases in between. Per the germline V gene, CDR1 is MNHNS and CDR2 is SASEGT. The CDR3 consists of 15 residues. Library preparation (for TCRbeta) was performed with unique molecular identifiers. TCRdb re-derived calls from the PCR reads in MiXCR, one entry per CDR3 protein. Of over 450,000 distinct CDR3 sequences in the sample, about 10% were seen once. The source of this sequence is a child aged 2-15 years with inherited bone marrow failure, due to receive a stem cell transplant. The material was PBMCs, obtained before TCRalphabeta/CD19-depleted stem cell transplant. This sequence joins TRBV6-1 and TRBJ2-2, with a possible D match to TRBD2 (6 bases). The DNA of the CDR3 is TGTGCCAGCCCCGGGACTGGACCGAACACCGGGGAGCTGTTTTTT. This gives the protein CASPGTGPNTGELFF.